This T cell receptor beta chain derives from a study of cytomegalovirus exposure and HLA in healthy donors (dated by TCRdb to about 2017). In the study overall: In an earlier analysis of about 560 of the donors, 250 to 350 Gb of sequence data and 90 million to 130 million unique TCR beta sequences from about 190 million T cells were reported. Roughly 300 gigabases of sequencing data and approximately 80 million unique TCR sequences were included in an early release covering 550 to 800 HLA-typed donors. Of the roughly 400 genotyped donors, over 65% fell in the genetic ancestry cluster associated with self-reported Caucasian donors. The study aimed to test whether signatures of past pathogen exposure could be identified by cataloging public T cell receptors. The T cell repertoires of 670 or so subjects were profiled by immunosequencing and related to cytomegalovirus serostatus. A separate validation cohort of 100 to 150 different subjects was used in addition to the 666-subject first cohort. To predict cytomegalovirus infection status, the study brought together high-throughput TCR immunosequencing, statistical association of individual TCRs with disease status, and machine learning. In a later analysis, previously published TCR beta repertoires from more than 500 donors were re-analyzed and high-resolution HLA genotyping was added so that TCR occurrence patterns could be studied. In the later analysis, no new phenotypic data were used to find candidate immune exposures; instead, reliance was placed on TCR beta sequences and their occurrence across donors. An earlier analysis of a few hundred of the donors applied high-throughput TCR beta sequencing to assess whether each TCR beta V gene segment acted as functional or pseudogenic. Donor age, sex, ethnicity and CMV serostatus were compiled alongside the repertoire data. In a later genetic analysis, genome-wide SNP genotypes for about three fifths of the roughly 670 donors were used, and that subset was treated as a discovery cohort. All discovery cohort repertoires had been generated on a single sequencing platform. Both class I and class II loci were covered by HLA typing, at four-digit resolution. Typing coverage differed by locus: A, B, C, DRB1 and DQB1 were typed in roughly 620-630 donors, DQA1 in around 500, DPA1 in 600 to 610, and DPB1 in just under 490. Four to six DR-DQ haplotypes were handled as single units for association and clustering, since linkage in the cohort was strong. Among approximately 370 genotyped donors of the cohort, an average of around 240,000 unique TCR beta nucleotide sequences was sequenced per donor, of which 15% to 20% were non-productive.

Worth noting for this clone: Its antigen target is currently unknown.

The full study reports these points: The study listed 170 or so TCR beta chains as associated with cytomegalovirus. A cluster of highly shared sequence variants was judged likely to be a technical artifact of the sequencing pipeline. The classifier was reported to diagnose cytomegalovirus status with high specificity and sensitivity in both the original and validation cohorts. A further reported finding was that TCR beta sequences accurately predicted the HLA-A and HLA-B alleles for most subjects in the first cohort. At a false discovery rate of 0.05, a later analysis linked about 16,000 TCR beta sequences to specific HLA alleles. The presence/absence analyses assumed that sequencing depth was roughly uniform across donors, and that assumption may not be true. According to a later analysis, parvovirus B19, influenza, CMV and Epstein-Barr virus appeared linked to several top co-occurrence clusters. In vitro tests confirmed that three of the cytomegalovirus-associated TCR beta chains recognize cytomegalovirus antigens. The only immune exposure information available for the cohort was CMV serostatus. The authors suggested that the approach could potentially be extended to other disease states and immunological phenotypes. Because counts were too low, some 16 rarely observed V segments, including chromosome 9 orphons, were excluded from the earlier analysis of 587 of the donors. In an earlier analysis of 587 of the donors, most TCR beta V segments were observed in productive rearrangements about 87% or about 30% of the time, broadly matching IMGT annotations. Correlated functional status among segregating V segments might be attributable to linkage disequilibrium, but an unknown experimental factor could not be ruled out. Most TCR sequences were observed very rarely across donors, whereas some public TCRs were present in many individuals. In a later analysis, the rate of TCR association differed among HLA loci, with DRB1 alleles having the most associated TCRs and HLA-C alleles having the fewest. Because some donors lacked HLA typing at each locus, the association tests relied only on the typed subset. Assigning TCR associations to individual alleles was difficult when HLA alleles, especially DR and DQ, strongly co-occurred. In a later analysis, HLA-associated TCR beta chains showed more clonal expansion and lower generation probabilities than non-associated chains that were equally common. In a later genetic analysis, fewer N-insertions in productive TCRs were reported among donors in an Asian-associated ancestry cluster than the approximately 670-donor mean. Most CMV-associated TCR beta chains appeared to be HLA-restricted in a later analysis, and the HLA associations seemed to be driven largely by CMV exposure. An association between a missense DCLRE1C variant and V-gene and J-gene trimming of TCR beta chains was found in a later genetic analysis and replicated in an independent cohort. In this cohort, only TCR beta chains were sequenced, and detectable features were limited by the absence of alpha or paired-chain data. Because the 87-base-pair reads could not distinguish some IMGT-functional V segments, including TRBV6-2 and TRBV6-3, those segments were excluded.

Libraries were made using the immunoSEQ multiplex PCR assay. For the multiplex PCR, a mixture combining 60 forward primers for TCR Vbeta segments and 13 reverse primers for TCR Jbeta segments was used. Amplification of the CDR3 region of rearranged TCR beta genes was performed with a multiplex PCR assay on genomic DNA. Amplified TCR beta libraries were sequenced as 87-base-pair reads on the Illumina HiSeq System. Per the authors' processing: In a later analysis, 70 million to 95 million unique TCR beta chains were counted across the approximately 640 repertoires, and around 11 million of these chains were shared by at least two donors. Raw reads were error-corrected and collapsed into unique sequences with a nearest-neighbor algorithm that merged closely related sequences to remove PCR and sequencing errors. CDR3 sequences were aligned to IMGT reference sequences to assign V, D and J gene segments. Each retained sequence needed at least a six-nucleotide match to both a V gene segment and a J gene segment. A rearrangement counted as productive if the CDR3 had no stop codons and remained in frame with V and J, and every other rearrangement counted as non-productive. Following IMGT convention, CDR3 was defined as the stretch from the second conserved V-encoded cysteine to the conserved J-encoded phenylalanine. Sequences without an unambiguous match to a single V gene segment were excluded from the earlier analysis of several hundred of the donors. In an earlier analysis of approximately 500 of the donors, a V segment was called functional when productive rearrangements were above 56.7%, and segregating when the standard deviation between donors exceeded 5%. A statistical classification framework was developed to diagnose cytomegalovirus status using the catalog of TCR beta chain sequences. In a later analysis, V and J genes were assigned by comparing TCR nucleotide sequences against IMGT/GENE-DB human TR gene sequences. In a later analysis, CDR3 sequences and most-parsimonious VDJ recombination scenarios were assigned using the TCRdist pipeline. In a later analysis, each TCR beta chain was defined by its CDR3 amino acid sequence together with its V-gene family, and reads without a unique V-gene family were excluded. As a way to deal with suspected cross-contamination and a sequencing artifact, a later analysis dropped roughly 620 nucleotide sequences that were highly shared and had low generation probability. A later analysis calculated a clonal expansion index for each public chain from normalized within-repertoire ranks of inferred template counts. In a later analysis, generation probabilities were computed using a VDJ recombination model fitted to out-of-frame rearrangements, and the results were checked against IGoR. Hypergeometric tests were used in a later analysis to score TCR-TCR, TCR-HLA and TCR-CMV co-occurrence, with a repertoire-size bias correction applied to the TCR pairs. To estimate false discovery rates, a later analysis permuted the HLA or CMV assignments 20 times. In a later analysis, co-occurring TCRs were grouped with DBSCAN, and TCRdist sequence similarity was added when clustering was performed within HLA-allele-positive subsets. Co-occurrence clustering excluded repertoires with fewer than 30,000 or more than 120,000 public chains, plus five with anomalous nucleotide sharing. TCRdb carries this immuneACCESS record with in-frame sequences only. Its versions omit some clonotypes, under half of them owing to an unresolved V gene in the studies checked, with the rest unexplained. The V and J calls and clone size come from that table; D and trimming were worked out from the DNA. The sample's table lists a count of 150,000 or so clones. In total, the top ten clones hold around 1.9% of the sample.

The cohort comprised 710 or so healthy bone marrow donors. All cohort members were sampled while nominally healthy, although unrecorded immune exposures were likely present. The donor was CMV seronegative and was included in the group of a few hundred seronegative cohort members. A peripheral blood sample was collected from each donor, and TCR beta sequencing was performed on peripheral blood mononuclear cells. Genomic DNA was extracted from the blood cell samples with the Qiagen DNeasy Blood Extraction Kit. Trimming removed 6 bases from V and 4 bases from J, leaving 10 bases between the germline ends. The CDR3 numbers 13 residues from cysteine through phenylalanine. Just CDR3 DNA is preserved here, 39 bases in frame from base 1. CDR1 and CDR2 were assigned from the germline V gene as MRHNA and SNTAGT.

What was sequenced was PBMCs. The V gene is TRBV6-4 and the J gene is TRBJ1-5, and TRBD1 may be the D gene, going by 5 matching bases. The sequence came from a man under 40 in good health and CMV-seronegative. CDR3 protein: CASSPQGNQPQHF. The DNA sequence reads TGTGCCAGCAGCCCCCAGGGAAATCAGCCCCAGCATTTT.